A selection of T cell receptor beta chains follows, all from one sample in a study of blood T cell repertoires in COVID-19. Sequencing used immunoSEQ multiplex PCR; TCRdb keeps in-frame clones, though not all of them. The table includes 130,000 to 150,000 clones, about 90% detected once. Sequences were obtained from PBMCs or T cells enriched from blood (not recorded which). The receptor set was obtained from a man aged 60-69 years who had recovered from COVID-19. Each CDR3 is given with its conserved first and last residue. The order of the fields is J gene, clone size, V gene, D gene, CDR3 protein, CDR3 DNA. A D gene is named only where the DNA matches it firmly. Some rows mark clone size as missing; the rest say once, few, many or name a class of expanded clone.

>TRBJ1-6|NA|TRBV5-1|TRBD1
CASSLEGGPNSPLHF
TGCGCCAGCAGCTTGGAAGGGGGCCCTAATTCACCCCTCCACTTT
>TRBJ2-1|NA|TRBV28|NA
CASSYPQGVNEQFF
TGTGCCAGCAGTTACCCTCAAGGGGTTAATGAGCAGTTCTTC
>TRBJ1-5|NA|TRBV2|NA
CASRRGPNQPQHF
TGTGCCAGCAGGCGGGGTCCCAATCAGCCCCAGCATTTT
>TRBJ1-2|NA|TRBV28|NA
CASSLRQALHTF
TGTGCCAGCAGTTTACGACAGGCTCTTCATACCTTC
>TRBJ2-7|NA|TRBV19|NA
CASSQYLTYEQYF
TGTGCCAGTAGTCAGTACCTTACCTACGAGCAGTACTTC
>TRBJ1-4|NA|TRBV11-2|NA
CASSYGGRRNEKLFF
TGTGCCAGCAGCTATGGCGGGCGCCGTAATGAAAAACTGTTTTTT
>TRBJ2-1|few|TRBV5-6|TRBD2
CASSPGTSVLRYNEQFF
TGTGCCAGCAGCCCCGGGACTAGCGTTTTACGCTACAATGAGCAGTTCTTC
>TRBJ2-2|few|TRBV2|NA
CASKIQGDTGELFF
TGTGCCAGCAAGATACAGGGAGACACCGGGGAGCTGTTTTTT
>TRBJ2-2|NA|TRBV12-3/TRBV12-4|NA
CASAGSTGELFF
TGTGCCAGCGCCGGGAGTACCGGGGAGCTGTTTTTT
>TRBJ1-4|NA|TRBV2|TRBD1
CASRGIQGAGEKLFF
TGTGCCAGCAGGGGGATACAGGGGGCCGGGGAAAAACTGTTTTTT
>TRBJ2-1|NA|TRBV19|TRBD1
CASSPPGQGAGEQFF
TGTGCCAGTAGTCCACCGGGACAGGGGGCGGGAGAGCAGTTCTTC
>TRBJ1-2|NA|TRBV15|TRBD1
CATSRGTGGNYGYTF
TGTGCCACCAGCAGAGGGACAGGGGGGAACTATGGCTACACCTTC
>TRBJ2-7|NA|TRBV5-4|TRBD2
CASSLAASGGYEQYF
TGTGCCAGCAGCTTGGCGGCTAGCGGGGGTTACGAGCAGTACTTC
>TRBJ1-1|NA|TRBV19|NA
CASRRQAAMNTEAFF
TGTGCCAGTCGTAGACAGGCTGCTATGAACACTGAAGCTTTCTTT
>TRBJ2-7|NA|TRBV6-5|TRBD2
CASSPTISAGDEQYF
TGTGCCAGCAGTCCCACAATTAGCGCGGGAGACGAGCAGTACTTC
>TRBJ2-1|NA|TRBV15|TRBD1
CATSRDTTGYFNNEQFF
TGTGCCACCAGCAGGGACACGACAGGGTACTTTAACAATGAGCAGTTCTTC
>TRBJ1-5|NA|TRBV20-1|NA
CSASGGGPVGNQPQHF
TGCAGTGCTAGTGGGGGGGGGCCGGTTGGCAATCAGCCCCAGCATTTT
>TRBJ2-3|NA|TRBV19|NA
CASSIEGLSSTDTQYF
TGTGCCAGTAGTATAGAGGGACTGTCTAGCACAGATACGCAGTATTTT
>TRBJ2-5|NA|TRBV30|NA
CAWSVGAPTQYF
TGTGCCTGGAGTGTCGGAGCGCCGACCCAGTACTTC
>TRBJ1-5|NA|TRBV28|NA
CASSFTLNQPQHF
TGTGCCAGCAGTTTCACTTTAAATCAGCCCCAGCATTTT
>TRBJ2-3|NA|TRBV20-1|NA
CSASASRSTATQYF
TGCAGTGCTAGTGCCAGCCGGAGTACGGCTACGCAGTATTTT
>TRBJ1-5|NA|TRBV15|NA
CATSKGRERGNQPQHF
TGTGCCACCAGCAAGGGGCGGGAAAGGGGCAATCAGCCCCAGCATTTT
>TRBJ2-1|few|TRBV6-4|TRBD2
CASSVGGGAAYNEQFF
TGTGCCAGCAGTGTTGGCGGGGGGGCCGCCTACAATGAGCAGTTCTTC
>TRBJ1-5|NA|TRBV28|TRBD1
CASSFGTGVSNQPQHF
TGTGCCAGCAGTTTTGGTACAGGGGTAAGCAATCAGCCCCAGCATTTT
>TRBJ2-7|NA|TRBV6-1|TRBD1
CASSERGQGSYEQYF
TGTGCCAGCAGTGAAAGGGGACAGGGTTCGTACGAGCAGTACTTC
>TRBJ2-2|few|TRBV14|NA
CASSQTLPIGELFF
TGTGCCAGCAGCCAGACTCTTCCGATCGGGGAGCTGTTTTTT